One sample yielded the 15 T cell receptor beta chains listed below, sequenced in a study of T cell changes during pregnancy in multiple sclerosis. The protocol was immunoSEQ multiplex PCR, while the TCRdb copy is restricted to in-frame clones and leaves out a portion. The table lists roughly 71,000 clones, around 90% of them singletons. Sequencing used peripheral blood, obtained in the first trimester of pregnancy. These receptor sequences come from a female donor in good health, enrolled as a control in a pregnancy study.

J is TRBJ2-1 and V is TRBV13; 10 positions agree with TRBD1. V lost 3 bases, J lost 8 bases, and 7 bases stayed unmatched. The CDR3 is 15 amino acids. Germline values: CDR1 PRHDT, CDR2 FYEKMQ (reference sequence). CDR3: CASSFGTGEGDEQFF. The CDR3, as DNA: TGTGCCAGCAGCTTCGGGACAGGGGAGGGAGATGAGCAGTTCTTC.

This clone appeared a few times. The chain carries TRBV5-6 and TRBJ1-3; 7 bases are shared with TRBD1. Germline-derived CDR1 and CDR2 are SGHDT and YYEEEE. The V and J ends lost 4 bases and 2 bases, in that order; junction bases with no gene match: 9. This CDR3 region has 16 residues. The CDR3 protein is CASSRYTGVTGNTIYF. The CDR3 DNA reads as TGTGCCAGCAGCCGCTATACAGGGGTCACTGGAAACACCATATATTTT.

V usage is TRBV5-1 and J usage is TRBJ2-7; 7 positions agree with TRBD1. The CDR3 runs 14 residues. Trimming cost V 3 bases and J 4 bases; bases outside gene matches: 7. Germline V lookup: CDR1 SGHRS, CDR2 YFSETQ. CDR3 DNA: TGCGCCAGCAGCTCAACGACAGGGATGTACGAGCAGTACTTC. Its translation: CASSSTTGMYEQYF.

CDR3 protein: CASSLRLATSTDTQYF. As DNA, the CDR3 is TGTGCCAGCAGTTTACGACTAGCGACCAGCACAGATACGCAGTATTTT. The chain couples TRBV28 to TRBJ2-3; 8 bases agree with TRBD2. Germline CDR1 is MDHEN and CDR2 is SYDVKM. V shed 2 bases and J 0 bases; nucleotides not matched to a gene: 4. This CDR3 has 16 residues.

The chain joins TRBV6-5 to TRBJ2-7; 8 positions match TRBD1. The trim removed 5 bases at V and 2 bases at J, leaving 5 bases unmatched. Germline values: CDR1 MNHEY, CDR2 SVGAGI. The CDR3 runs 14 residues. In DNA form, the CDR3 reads TGTGCCAGCAGTCGGACAGGGATGCCCTACGAGCAGTACTTC. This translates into CASSRTGMPYEQYF.

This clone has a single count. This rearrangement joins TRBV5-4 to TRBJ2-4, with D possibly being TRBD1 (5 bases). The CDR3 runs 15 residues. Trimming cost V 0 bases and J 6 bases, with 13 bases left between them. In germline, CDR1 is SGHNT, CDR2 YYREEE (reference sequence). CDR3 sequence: CASSLGSRVGNIQYF. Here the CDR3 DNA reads TGTGCCAGCAGCTTGGGGTCCAGGGTCGGAAACATTCAGTACTTC.

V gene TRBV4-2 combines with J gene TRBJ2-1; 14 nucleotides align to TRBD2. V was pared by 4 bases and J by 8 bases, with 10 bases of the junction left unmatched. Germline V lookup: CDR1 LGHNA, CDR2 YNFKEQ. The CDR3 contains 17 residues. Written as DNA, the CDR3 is TGTGCCAGCAGCCCTCGGGGGACTAGCGGGAGCTGGCATGAGCAGTTCTTC. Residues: CASSPRGTSGSWHEQFF.

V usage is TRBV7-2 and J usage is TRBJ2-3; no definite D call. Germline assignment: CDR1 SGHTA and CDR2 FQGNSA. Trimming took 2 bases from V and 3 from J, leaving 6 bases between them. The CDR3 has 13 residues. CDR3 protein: CASSLSITDTQYF. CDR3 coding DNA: TGTGCCAGCAGCTTATCTATAACAGATACGCAGTATTTT.

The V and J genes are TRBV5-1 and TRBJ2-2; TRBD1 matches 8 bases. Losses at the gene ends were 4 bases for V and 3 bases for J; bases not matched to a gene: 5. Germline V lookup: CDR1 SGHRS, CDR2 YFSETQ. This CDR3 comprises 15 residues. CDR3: CASSLGQGYTGELFF. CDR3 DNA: TGCGCCAGCAGCCTAGGACAGGGCTACACCGGGGAGCTGTTTTTT.

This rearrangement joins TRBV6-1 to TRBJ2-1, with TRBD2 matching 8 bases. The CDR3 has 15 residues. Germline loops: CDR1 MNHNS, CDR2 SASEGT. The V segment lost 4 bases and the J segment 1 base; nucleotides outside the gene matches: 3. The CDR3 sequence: CASSVGTSSYNEQFF. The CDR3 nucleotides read TGTGCCAGCAGTGTCGGGACTAGTTCCTACAATGAGCAGTTCTTC.

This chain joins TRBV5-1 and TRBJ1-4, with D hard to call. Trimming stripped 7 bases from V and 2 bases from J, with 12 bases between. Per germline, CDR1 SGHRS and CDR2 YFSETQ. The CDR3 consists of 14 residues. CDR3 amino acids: CASCVSGTNEKLFF. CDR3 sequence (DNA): TGCGCCAGCTGCGTTAGCGGGACTAATGAAAAACTGTTTTTT.

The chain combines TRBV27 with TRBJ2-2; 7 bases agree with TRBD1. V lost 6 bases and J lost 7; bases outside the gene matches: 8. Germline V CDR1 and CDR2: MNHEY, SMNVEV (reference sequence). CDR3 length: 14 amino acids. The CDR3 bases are TGTGCCAGCAGAAAGGGACAGATCTTCGGGGAGCTGTTTTTT. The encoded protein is CASRKGQIFGELFF.

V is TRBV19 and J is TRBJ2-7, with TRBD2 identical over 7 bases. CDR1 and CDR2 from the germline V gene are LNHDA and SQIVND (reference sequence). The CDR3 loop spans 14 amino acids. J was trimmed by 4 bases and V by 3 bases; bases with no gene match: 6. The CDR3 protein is CASSIAPGGYEQYF. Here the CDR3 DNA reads TGTGCCAGTAGTATTGCACCGGGGGGATACGAGCAGTACTTC.

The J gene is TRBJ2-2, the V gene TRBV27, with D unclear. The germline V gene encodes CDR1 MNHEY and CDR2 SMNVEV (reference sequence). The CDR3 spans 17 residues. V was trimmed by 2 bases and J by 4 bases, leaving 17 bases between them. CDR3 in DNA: TGTGCCAGCAGTTTAAAGTGGCAGGATCCTCTCACCGGGGAGCTGTTTTTT. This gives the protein CASSLKWQDPLTGELFF.

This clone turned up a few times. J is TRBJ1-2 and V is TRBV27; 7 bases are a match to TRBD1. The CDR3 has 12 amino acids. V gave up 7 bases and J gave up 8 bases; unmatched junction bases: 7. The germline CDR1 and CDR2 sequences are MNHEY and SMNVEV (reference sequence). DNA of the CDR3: TGTGCCAGCAAGGAGGGGGCTAGAGGCTACACCTTC. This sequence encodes CASKEGARGYTF.